These 10 T cell receptor gamma chains came from one sample sequenced in a study of gamma delta lymphoproliferative disorders and STAT genes. TCRdb reanalysed the multiplex PCR reads via CATT. This table has hundreds of gamma-chain clones, 30% appearing once. Genomic DNA from isolated PBMCs served as the sequencing template. The sequenced sample consisted of blood. The origin of the receptors is a human donor in good health.

Judged by abundance, this clone is medium-sized. This rearrangement joins TRGV9 to TRGJ1 or TRGJ2. Since TCRdb gives no J gene, matching the DNA to germline was used here to assign it. Germline V lookup: CDR1 GITISATS, CDR2 ISYDGTV (reference sequence). The CDR3 contains 12 residues. The J segment lost 5 bases and the V segment lost 7 bases, leaving 8 bases of the junction unmatched. The CDR3 DNA is TGTGCCTTGTGCGTTACGGATTATAAGAAACTCTTT. This sequence encodes CALCVTDYKKLF.

A few counts support this clone. The rearrangement links TRGV3 to TRGJ1 or TRGJ2. Here the J gene was assigned by germline matching of the DNA, as TCRdb has none. After removal of 3 bases from V and 2 bases from J, the junction contained 10 bases not matched to a gene. The CDR3 has 15 amino acids. Germline CDR1 is VTNTFY and CDR2 is YDVSTARD (reference sequence). Written as DNA, the CDR3 is TGTGCCACCTGGGACCGCCGGCATCATTATTATAAGAAACTCTTT. This sequence encodes CATWDRRHHYYKKLF.

This clone is classed as large. J is TRGJ1 or TRGJ2 and V is TRGV3. Here the J gene was assigned by germline matching of the DNA, as TCRdb has none. Trimming removed 0 bases from V and 6 bases from J; junction bases left unmatched: 2. Per the germline V gene, CDR1 is VTNTFY and CDR2 is YDVSTARD (reference sequence). The CDR3 totals 12 residues. CDR3 amino acids: CATWDRRYKKLF. The CDR3 DNA sequence: TGTGCCACCTGGGACAGGCGTTATAAGAAACTCTTT.

The rearrangement uses TRGV10 and TRGJ1 or TRGJ2. No J gene was available from TCRdb, and it was assigned here by a germline match of the DNA. TRGV10 is an ORF for which the function is uncertain. The CDR3 sequence is 11 residues long. V was pared by 8 bases and J by 10 bases, with 9 bases of the junction left unmatched. The CDR3 nucleotides read TGTGCTGCGTGGGAATTACAAAAGAAACTCTTT. Encoded protein: CAAWELQKKLF.

By proportion, this clone is large. The rearrangement links TRGV8 to TRGJ1 or TRGJ2. The J gene is absent in TCRdb and was assigned here via DNA matching to germline. The germline gives CDR1 VENAVY, CDR2 YDSYNSRV. J lost 3 bases, V lost 3 bases, and 8 bases had no gene match. The CDR3 is made up of 14 amino acids. CDR3 sequence reads: CATWDGDSYYKKLF. In DNA, the CDR3 is TGTGCCACCTGGGATGGAGATAGTTATTATAAGAAACTCTTT.

The genes are TRGV10 and TRGJP1. The J gene, not given by TCRdb, was assigned here from a germline match of the nucleotide sequence. TRGV10 is sorted into the ORF group, with uncertain function. The V gene end was trimmed by 8 bases and the J gene end by 4 bases; junction bases not matched to a gene: 17. The CDR3 consists of 17 residues. CDR3 sequence (DNA): TGTGCTGCGTGGGAGCCACCGACGGGTGACACTGGTTGGTTCAAGATATTT. This gives the protein CAAWEPPTGDTGWFKIF.

Sample share makes this clone large (0.1 to 1%). J is TRGJ1 or TRGJ2 and V is TRGV2. The J gene, left out of TCRdb, was set here by checking the DNA against germline. The CDR3 is 13 amino acids. Per the germline V gene, CDR1 is EGSNGY and CDR2 is YDSYNSKV. The V segment lost 0 bases and the J segment 7 bases; nucleotides outside the gene matches: 6. CDR3 protein: CATWDGPRYKKLF. In DNA, the CDR3 is TGTGCCACCTGGGACGGGCCGAGGTATAAGAAACTCTTT.

As concerns this clone: Its ends do not fully match the called genes, so a read error is possible. The V gene is TRGV8, the J gene TRGJP2. Because TCRdb records no J gene, it was assigned here through a match of the DNA to germline. The CDR3 runs to 14 residues. Germline CDR1 is VENAVY and CDR2 is YDSYNSRV. The CDR3 coding sequence is TGTGCCACCTGGGATATGGGTAGGGATTGGATCAAGACGTTT. As protein: CATWDMGRDWIKTF.

This clone ranks as large (0.1 to 1%). V and J are TRGV2 and TRGJ1 or TRGJ2. The J gene is not listed in TCRdb, so it was assigned here from a DNA match to germline. The CDR3 length is 14 residues. The ends lost 1 base at V and 8 bases at J; junction bases unmatched: 11. Germline V CDR1 and CDR2: EGSNGY, YDSYNSKV. The CDR3 region is CATWDGPQQNKKLF. For the CDR3, the DNA is TGTGCCACCTGGGACGGCCCCCAGCAAAATAAGAAACTCTTT.

Concerning this clone itself: The junction shows a germline mismatch at one end, possibly a read error. This chain connects TRGV10 to TRGJP1. No J gene is reported in TCRdb; it was inferred here by comparing the DNA with germline. TRGV10 is an ORF for which the function is uncertain. This CDR3 has 9 residues. The CDR3 here is CSVGWFKIF. The CDR3 nucleotides read TGCTCAGTGGGTTGGTTCAAGATATTT.